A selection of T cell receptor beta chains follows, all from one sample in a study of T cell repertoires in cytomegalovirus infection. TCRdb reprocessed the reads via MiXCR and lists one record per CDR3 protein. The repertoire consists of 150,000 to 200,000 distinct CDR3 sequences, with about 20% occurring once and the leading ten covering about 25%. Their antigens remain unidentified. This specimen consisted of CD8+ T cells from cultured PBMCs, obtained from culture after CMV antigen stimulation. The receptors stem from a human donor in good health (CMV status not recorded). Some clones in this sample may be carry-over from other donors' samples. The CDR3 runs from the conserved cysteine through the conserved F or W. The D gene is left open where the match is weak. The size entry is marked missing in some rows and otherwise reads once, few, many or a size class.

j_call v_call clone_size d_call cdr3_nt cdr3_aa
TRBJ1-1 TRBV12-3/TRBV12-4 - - TGTGCCAGCAGTTTATCGACGGTGAACACTGAAGCTTTCTTT CASSLSTVNTEAFF
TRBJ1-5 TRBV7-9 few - TGTGCCAGCAGCTTAGTAGGGTCAGACCATCAGCCCCAGCATTTT CASSLVGSDHQPQHF
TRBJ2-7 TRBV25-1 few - TGTGCCAGCAGTGAACAAACGGGACACATCTACGAGCAGTACTTC CASSEQTGHIYEQYF
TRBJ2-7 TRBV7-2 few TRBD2 TGTGCCAGCAGCAAGGGACTAGCGGGGGGGCCCTCCTACGAGCAGTACTTC CASSKGLAGGPSYEQYF
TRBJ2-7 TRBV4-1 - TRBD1 TGCGCCAGCAGCCAACGGACAGGGTCCTACGAGCAGTACTTC CASSQRTGSYEQYF
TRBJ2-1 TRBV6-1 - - TGTGCCAGCAGTTACGAGGGTGAGCAGTTCTTC CASSYEGEQFF
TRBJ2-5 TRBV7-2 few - TGTGCCAGCAGCCCCCTGGGGGGGGCGAGAGAGACCCAGTACTTC CASSPLGGARETQYF
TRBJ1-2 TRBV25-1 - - TGTGCCAGCAGTGAATATAGTCCCGGGGGCGAGGATGGCTACACCTTC CASSEYSPGGEDGYTF
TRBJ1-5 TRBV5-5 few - TGTGCCAGCAGCTGGGGGATGGGGGGCAATCAGCCCCAGCATTTT CASSWGMGGNQPQHF
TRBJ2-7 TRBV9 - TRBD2 TGTGCCAGCAGCGTAGATGCGGGGGAATCCTACGAGCAGTACTTC CASSVDAGESYEQYF
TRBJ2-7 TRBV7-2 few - TGTGCCAGCAGCTTAGGGCCAGCGGCGGTCTACGAGCAGTACTTC CASSLGPAAVYEQYF
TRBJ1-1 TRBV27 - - TGTGCCAGCATCCCCCGACGAGGGACGAACACTGAAGCTTTCTTT CASIPRRGTNTEAFF
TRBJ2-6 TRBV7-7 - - TGTGCTAGCAAGCCCTCTGGGGCCAACGTCCTGACTTTC CASKPSGANVLTF
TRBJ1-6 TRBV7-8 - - TGTGCCAGCAGCTCAACGACTGTACTGGGGAATTCACCCCTCCACTTT CASSSTTVLGNSPLHF
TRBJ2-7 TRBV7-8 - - TGTGCCAGCAGCCGTGTCTCGTCCGGTTACGAGCAGTACTTC CASSRVSSGYEQYF
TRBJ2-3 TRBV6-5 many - TGTGCCAGCAGTTACGACGGAGATACGCAGTATTTT CASSYDGDTQYF
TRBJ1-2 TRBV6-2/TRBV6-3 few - TGTGCCAGCAGTACCGGGATCCACTATGGCTACACCTTC CASSTGIHYGYTF
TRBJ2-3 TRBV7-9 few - TGTGCCAGCAGACTGGACTCGCGGACCAGCACAGATACGCAGTATTTT CASRLDSRTSTDTQYF
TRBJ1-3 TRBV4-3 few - TGCGCCAGCAGCCAAGTTCAAGGATACACCATATATTTT CASSQVQGYTIYF
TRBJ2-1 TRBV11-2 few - TGTGCCAGCGGGGCCGGGATAAAGGGCAATGAGCAGTTCTTC CASGAGIKGNEQFF
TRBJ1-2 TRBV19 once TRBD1 TGTGCCAGTGGGACAGGGAATGGCTACACCTTC CASGTGNGYTF
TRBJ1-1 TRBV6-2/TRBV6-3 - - TGTGCCAGCAGTTACGAGTGGGAACGAGCTGAAGCTTTCTTT CASSYEWERAEAFF
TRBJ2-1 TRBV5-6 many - TGTGCCAGCAGCTTGGCCGAGCGGGACAATGAGCAGTTCTTC CASSLAERDNEQFF
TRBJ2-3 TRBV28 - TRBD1 TGTGCCAGCAGTTTAAGGGACAGGGTATCAGATACGCAGTATTTT CASSLRDRVSDTQYF
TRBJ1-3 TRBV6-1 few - TGTGCCAGCAGTGATCAGCGGACGGCTGGAAACACCATATATTTT CASSDQRTAGNTIYF
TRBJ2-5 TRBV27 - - TGTGCCAGCAGTCTGCAGGGGCAGTACCAAGAGACCCAGTACTTC CASSLQGQYQETQYF
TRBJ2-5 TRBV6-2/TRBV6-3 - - TGTGCCAGCAGTTACTCGGGTAGCGTCAAGACCCAGTACTTC CASSYSGSVKTQYF
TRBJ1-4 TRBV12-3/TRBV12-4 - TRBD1 TGTGCCAGCACCCTACAGGGGATGGGAGAAAAACTGTTTTTT CASTLQGMGEKLFF
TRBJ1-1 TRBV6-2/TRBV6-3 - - TGTGCCAGCAGTTATAGTGAAGTGAACACTGAAGCTTTCTTT CASSYSEVNTEAFF
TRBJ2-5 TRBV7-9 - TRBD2 TGTGCCAGCAGCTCCCCTAGAGAGCGGGGGGTCATACCCCTCGGGACCCAGTACTTC CASSSPRERGVIPLGTQYF
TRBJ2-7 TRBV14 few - TGTGCCAGCAGCCAAGATCTCCGGGTGCAGTACTTC CASSQDLRVQYF
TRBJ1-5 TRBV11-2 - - TGTGCCAGCAGCTTAGGGCAAGGGGAGCAGTCCCAGCATTTT CASSLGQGEQSQHF
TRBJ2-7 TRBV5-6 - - TGTGCCAGCCAGCTTGGGGCCAGCCTCTACGAGCAGTACTTC CASQLGASLYEQYF
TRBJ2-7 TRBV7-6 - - TGTGCCAGCAGCGCACAACGACAGGGAGGTGACATTTACGAGCAGTACTTC CASSAQRQGGDIYEQYF
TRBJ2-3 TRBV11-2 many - TGTGCCAGCAGCTTAGGGGGAAGCACAGATACGCAGTATTTT CASSLGGSTDTQYF
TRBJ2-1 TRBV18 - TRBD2 TGTGCCAGCTCACCAAAACAGCGGGGGGGCTCAAATGAGCAGTTCTTC CASSPKQRGGSNEQFF
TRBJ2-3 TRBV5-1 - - TGCGCCAGCAGCGGGCCCGGCTGGAGCGGGCGATCTAGCACAGATACGCAGTATTTT CASSGPGWSGRSSTDTQYF
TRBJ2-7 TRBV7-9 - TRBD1 TGTGCCAGCAGCCAAGGACAGGGCAGTGGCGAGCAGTACTTC CASSQGQGSGEQYF
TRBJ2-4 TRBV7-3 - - TGTGCCAGCAGGAATACGGGACTTTCCCCTCAGTACTTC CASRNTGLSPQYF
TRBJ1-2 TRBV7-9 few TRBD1 TGTGCCAGCAGCTGGGACAGCTATGGCTACACCTTC CASSWDSYGYTF
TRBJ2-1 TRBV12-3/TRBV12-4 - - TGTGCCAGCACCCAGGGGTCGGGGATCTCCAATGAGCAGTTCTTC CASTQGSGISNEQFF
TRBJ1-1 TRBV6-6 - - TGTGCCAGCAGTGGGACACCAGAAGCTTTCTTT CASSGTPEAFF
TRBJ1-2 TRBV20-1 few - TGCAGTGCCAGGCTTTCTAACTATGGCTACACCTTC CSARLSNYGYTF
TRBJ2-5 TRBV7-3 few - TGTGCCAGCAGCTTAAGTTACGGGGAAGAGACCCAGTACTTC CASSLSYGEETQYF
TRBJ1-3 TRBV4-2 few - TGTGCCAGCAGCCAAGAAGCCGCTGGAAACACCATATATTTT CASSQEAAGNTIYF
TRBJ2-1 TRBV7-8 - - TGTGCCAGCAGCTCCCATGCGTCAAGCAATGAGCAGTTCTTC CASSSHASSNEQFF
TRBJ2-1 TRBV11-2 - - TGTGCCAGCAGCTTTAGCGGAGTAAACAATGAGCAGTTCTTC CASSFSGVNNEQFF
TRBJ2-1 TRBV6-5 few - TGTGCCAGCAGCCGGGACGGAACCTACAATGAGCAGTTCTTC CASSRDGTYNEQFF
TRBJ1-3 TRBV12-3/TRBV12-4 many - TGTGCCACACGACTAGGAGGAAACACCATATATTTT CATRLGGNTIYF
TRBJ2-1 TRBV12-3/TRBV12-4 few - TGTGCCAGCAGTATAGCCGACTGGCAGTTCTTC CASSIADWQFF
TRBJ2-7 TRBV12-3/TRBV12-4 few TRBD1 TGTGCCAGCAGTTTTCCATTCTTCGGGGACAGGGGACACGAGCAGTACTTC CASSFPFFGDRGHEQYF
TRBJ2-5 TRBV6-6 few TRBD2 TGTGCCAGCAGTTACCCCTCGAGCGGGGGGTCCCCGATCCAACAAGAGACCCAGTACTTC CASSYPSSGGSPIQQETQYF
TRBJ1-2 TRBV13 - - TGTGCCAGCAGCCACGGGACGACCTATGGCTACACCTTC CASSHGTTYGYTF
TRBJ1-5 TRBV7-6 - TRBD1 TGTGCCAGCAGCCCAACCTCAGGGGGTAACCAGCCCCAGCATTTT CASSPTSGGNQPQHF
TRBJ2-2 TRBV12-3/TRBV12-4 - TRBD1 TGTGCCAGCAGTCGACAGGGGACCGGGGAGCTGTTTTTT CASSRQGTGELFF
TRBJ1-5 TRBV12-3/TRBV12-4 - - TGTGCCAGCAGTTCGGACAGATTCAATCAGCCCCAGCATTTT CASSSDRFNQPQHF